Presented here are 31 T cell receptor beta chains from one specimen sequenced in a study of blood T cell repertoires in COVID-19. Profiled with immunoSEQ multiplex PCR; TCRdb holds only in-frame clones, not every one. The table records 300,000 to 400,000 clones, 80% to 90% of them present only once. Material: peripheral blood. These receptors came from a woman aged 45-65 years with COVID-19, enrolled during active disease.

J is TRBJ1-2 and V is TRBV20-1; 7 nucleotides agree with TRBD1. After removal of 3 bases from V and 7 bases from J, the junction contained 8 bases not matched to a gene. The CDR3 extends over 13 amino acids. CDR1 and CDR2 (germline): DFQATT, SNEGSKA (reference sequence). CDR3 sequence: CSASSTDRSGYTF. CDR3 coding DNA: TGCAGTGCTAGTTCTACGGACAGGTCTGGCTACACCTTC.

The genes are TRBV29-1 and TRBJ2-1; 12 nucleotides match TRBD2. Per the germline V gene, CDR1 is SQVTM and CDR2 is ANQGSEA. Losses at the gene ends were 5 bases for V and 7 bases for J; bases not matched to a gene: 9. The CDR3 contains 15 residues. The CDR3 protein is CSVSSGRARRNEQFF. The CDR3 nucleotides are TGCAGCGTTTCTAGCGGGAGGGCCAGAAGGAATGAGCAGTTCTTC.

The CDR3 sequence: CASRRSQGRDTQYF. CDR3 nucleotides: TGTGCCAGTAGACGTTCCCAGGGGAGAGATACGCAGTATTTT. The chain couples TRBV19 to TRBJ2-3; tentatively, D is TRBD1 (6 bases). V was shortened by 6 bases and J by 5 bases, with 15 bases between the two germline ends. The CDR3 runs to 14 residues. Germline V gives CDR1 LNHDA, CDR2 SQIVND (reference sequence).

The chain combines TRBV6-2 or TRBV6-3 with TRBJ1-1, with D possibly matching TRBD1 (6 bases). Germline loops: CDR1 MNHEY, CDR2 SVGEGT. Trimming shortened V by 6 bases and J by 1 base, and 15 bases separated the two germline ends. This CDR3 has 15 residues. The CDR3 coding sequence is TGTGCCAGCAGCCCCGACAGGTTCTCGAACACTGAAGCTTTCTTT. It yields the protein CASSPDRFSNTEAFF.

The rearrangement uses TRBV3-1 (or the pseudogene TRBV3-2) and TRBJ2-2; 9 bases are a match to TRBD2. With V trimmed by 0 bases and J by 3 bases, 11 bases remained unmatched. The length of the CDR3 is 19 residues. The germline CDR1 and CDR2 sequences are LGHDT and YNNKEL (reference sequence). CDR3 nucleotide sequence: TGTGCCAGCAGCCAAGAAATTGGGGTAGCGGGAGCCCACACCGGGGAGCTGTTTTTT. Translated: CASSQEIGVAGAHTGELFF.

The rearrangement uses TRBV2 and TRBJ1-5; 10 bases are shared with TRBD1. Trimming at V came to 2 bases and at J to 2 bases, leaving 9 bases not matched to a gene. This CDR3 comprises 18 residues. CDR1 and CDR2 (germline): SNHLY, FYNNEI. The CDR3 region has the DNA TGTGCCAGCAGTGAACCGGGACAGGGGTATGGGGGCAATCAGCCCCAGCATTTT. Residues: CASSEPGQGYGGNQPQHF.

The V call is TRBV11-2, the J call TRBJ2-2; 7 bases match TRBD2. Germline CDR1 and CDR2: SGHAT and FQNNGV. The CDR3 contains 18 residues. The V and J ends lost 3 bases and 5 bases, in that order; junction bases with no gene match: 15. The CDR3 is CASSLLPPGGSGTGELFF. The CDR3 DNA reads TGTGCCAGCAGCTTGTTGCCCCCCGGCGGGAGTGGGACCGGGGAGCTGTTTTTT.

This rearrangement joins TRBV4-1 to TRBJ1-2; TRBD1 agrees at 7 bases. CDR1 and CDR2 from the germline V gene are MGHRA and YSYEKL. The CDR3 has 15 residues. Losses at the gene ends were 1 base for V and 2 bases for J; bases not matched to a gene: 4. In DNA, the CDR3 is TGCGCCAGCAGCCAAGGCCAGACAGGGAACTATGGCTACACCTTC. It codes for CASSQGQTGNYGYTF.

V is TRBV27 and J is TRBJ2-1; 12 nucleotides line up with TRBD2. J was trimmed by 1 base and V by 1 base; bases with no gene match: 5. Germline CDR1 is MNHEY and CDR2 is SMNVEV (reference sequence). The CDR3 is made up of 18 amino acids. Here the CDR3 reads CASSLWRLAGVSYNEQFF. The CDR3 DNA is TGTGCCAGCAGTTTATGGCGACTAGCGGGAGTGTCCTACAATGAGCAGTTCTTC.

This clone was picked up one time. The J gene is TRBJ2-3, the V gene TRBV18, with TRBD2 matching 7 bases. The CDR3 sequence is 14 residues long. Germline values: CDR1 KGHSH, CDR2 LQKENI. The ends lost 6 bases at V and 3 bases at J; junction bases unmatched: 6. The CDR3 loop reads CASSGGIRTDTQYF. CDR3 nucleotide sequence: TGTGCCAGCTCCGGGGGGATCAGGACAGATACGCAGTATTTT.

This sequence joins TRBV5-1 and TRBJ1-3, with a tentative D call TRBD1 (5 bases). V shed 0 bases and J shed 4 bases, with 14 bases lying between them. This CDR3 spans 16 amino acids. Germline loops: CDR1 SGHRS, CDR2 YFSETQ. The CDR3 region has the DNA TGCGCCAGCAGCTTGGGTACGGCAGGGCACGGAAACACCATATATTTT. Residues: CASSLGTAGHGNTIYF.

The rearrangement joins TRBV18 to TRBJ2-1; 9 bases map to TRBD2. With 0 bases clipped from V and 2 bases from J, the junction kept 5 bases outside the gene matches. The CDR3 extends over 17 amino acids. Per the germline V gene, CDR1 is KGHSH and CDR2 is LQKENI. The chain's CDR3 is CASSPPIAGETYNEQFF. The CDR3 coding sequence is TGTGCCAGCTCACCACCTATAGCGGGAGAGACCTACAATGAGCAGTTCTTC.

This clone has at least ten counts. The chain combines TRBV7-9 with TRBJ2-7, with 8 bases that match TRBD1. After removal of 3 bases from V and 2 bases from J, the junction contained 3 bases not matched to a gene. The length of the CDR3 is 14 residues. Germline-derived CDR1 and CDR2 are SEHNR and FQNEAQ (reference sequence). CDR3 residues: CASSFGQGTYEQYF. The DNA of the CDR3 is TGTGCCAGCAGCTTCGGACAGGGAACCTACGAGCAGTACTTC.

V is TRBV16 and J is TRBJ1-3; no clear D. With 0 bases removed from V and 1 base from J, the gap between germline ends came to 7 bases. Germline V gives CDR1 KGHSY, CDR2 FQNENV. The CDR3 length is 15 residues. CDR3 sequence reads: CASSQSRDSGNTIYF. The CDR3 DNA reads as TGTGCCAGCAGCCAATCGAGGGATTCTGGAAACACCATATATTTT. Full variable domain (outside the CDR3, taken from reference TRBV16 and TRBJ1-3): GEEVAQTPKHLVRGEGQKAKLYCAPIKGHSYVFWYQQVLKNEFKFLISFQNENVFDETGMPKERFSAKCLPNSPCSLEIQATKLEDSAVYFCASSQSRDSGNTIYFGEGSWLTVV.

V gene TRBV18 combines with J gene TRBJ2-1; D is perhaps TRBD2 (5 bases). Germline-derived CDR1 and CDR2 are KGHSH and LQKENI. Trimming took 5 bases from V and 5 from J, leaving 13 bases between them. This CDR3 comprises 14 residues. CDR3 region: CASSLVLEHNEQFF. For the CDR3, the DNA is TGTGCCAGCTCATTGGTACTAGAACACAATGAGCAGTTCTTC.

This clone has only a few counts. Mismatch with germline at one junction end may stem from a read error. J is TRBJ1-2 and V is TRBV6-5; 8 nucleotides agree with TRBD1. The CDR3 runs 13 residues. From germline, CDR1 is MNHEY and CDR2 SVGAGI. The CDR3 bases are TGTGCCAGCAGTTACCTTGCAGGGGGCTCCCAGGCCTTC. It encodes CASSYLAGGSQAF.

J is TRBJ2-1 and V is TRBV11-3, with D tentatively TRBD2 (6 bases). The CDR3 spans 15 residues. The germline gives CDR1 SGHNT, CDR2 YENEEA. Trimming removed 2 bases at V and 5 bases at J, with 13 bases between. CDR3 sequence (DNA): TGTGCCAGCAGCTTATCCCCCGGGAGACACAATGAGCAGTTCTTC. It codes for CASSLSPGRHNEQFF.

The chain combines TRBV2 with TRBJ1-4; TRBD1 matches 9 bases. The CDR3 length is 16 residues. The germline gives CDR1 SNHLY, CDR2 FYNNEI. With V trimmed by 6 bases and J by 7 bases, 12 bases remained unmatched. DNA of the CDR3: TGTGCCAGCAGCGGAACCTGGGACAGGGAAATTGAAAAACTGTTTTTT. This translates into CASSGTWDREIEKLFF.

The CDR3 DNA reads as TGTGCCTGGAGTCGGGACTATGGCTACACCTTC. Its protein is CAWSRDYGYTF. This chain uses TRBV30 with TRBJ1-2; no clear D gene. V gave up 2 bases and J gave up 3 bases, with 4 bases separating them. The CDR3 covers 11 residues. Germline CDR1 GTSNPN, CDR2 SVGIG (reference sequence).

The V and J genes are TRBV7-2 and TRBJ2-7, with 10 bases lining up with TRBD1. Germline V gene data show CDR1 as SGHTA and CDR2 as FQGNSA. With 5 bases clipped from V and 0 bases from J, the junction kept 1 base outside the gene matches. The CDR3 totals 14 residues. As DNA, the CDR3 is TGTGCCAGCAGCGGGGACAGGGGCTCCTACGAGCAGTACTTC. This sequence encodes CASSGDRGSYEQYF.

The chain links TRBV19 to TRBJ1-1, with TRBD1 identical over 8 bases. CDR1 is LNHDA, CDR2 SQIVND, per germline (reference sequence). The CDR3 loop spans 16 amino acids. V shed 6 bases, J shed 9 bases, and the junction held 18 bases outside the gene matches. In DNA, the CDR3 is TGTGCCAGTAGGCCTGGAAGGACAGGGCGCTCGGGACAAGCTTTCTTT. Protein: CASRPGRTGRSGQAFF.

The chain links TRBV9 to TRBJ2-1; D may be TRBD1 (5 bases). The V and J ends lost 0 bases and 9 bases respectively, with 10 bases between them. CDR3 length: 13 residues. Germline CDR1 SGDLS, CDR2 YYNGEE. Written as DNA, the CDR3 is TGTGCCAGCAGCGTAGCTTCTCAGGGTGAGCAGTTCTTC. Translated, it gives CASSVASQGEQFF.

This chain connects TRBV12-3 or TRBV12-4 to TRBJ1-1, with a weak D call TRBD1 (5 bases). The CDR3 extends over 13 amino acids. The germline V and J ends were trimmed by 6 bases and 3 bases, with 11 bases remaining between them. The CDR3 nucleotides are TGTGCCAGCAGCCGAGGGGAGGACACTGAAGCTTTCTTT. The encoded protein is CASSRGEDTEAFF.

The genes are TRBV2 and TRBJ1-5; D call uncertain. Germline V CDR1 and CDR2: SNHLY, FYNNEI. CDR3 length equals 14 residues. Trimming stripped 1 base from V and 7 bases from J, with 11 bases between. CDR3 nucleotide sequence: TGTGCCAGCAGTGAAGGCTTCGTCGGGCAGCCCCAGCATTTT. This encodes CASSEGFVGQPQHF.

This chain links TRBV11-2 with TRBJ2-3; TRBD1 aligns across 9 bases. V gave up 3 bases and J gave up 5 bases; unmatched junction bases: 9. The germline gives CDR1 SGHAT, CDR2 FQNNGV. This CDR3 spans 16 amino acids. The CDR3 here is CASSFGWDRAVDTQYF. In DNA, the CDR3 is TGTGCCAGCAGCTTCGGTTGGGACAGGGCCGTAGATACGCAGTATTTT.

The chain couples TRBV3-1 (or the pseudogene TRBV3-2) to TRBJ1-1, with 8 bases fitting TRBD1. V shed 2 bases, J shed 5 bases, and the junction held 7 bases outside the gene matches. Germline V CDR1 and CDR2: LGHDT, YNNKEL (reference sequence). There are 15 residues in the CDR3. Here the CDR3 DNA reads TGTGCCAGCAGCCAATCGGACAGGGAGGGGACTGAAGCTTTCTTT. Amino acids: CASSQSDREGTEAFF.

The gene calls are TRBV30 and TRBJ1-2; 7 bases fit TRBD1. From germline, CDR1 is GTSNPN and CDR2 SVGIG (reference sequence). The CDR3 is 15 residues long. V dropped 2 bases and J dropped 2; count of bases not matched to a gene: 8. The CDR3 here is CAWSRGGGLNYGYTF. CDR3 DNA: TGTGCCTGGAGTAGAGGAGGGGGCCTAAACTATGGCTACACCTTC.

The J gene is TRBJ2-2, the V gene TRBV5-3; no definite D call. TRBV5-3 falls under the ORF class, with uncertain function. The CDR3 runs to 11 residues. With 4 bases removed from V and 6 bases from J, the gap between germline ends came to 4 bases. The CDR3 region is CARSLAGELFF. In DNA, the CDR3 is TGTGCCAGAAGCCTTGCCGGGGAGCTGTTTTTT.

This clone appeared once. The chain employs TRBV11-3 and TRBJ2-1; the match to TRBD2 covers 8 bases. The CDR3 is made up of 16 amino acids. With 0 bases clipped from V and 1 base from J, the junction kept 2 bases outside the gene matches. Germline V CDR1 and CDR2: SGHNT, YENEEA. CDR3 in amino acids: CASSLDLAGSYNEQFF. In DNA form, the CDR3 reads TGTGCCAGCAGCTTAGATCTAGCGGGTTCCTACAATGAGCAGTTCTTC. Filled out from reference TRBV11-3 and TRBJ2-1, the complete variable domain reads EAGVVQSPRYKIIEKKQPVAFWCNPISGHNTLYWYLQNLGQGPELLIRYENEEAVDDSQLPKDRFSAERLKGVDSTLKIQPAELGDSAVYLCASSLDLAGSYNEQFFGPGTRLTVL.

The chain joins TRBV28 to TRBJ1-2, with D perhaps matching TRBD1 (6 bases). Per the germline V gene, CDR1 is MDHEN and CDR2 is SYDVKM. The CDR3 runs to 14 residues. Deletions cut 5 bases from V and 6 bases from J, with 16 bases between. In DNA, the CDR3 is TGTGCCAGCAGTCCCCCAACAGGGATCGATGGCTACACCTTC. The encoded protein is CASSPPTGIDGYTF.

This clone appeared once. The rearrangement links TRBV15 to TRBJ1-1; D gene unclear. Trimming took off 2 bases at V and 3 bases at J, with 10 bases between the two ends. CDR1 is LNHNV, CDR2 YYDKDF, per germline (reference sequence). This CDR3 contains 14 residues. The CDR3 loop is CATSRPGLDTEAFF. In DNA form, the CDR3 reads TGTGCCACCAGCAGACCGGGTTTGGACACTGAAGCTTTCTTT. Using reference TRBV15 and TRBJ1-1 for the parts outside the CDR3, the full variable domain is DAMVIQNPRYQVTQFGKPVTLSCSQTLNHNVMYWYQQKSSQAPKLLFHYYDKDFNNEADTPDNFQSRRPNTSFCFLDIRSPGLGDTAMYLCATSRPGLDTEAFFGQGTRLTVV.